This T cell receptor beta chain originates from a study of post-analysis software for immune sequencing data. Across the whole study: Recorded subtypes: relapsing-remitting, secondary progressive, progressive-relapsing; some patients unannotated. Overall study results and limits: Five or six TRBV segments appeared more often in patients than in controls, and TRBV5-6, TRBV5-1 and TRBV20-1 were among these. Significantly lower normalized Chao1 diversity was seen in multiple sclerosis patients than in controls.

J gave up 2 bases and V 2 bases, and 10 bases lay outside the gene matches. This CDR3 has 17 amino acids. From germline, CDR1 is SGHTA and CDR2 FQGTGA. Unique molecular identifiers were carried by the TCR beta cDNA libraries. Yield was 500,000 to 600,000 cDNA molecules from roughly 0.93 to 9.6 million T cells. TCRdb re-analysed the PCR reads in MiXCR, keeping a single row per CDR3 protein. Found here are 150,000 to 200,000 distinct CDR3 sequences, roughly 40% of them singletons; the top ten hold 25% to 35%. Points on this clonotype: Its antigen is still unknown.

This TCR was recovered from a girl aged 10 to 17 with multiple sclerosis. The input for sequencing was blood, taken after autologous hematopoietic stem cell transplantation. The genes are TRBV7-3 and TRBJ2-7; 9 bases are shared with TRBD2. In DNA, the CDR3 is TGTGCCAGCAGCTTAGGGGCAGCGGGAGGCCCCCCCTACGAGCAGTACTTC. The encoded protein is CASSLGAAGGPPYEQYF. The variable domain in full, with the rest retrieved from reference TRBV7-3 and TRBJ2-7, is GAGVSQTPSNKVTEKGKYVELRCDPISGHTALYWYRQSLGQGPEFLIYFQGTGAADDSGLPNDRFFAVRPEGSVSTLKIQRTERGDSAVYLCASSLGAAGGPPYEQYFGPGTRLTVT.